The T cell receptor (beta chain) described here comes from a study of blood T cell repertoires in COVID-19. About the research overall: Collection of acute and convalescent COVID-19 samples took place in the United States, Italy and Spain. In each case, the material was cDNA or gDNA derived from T cells, B-cell-depleted T cells, or PBMCs.

CDR3 length: 14 residues. Between the trimmed V and J ends, which lost 1 base and 1 base, there was a span of 5 bases. CDR1 and CDR2 (germline): LGHNA, YNFKEQ. Seattle's enrolled individuals joined amid active infection and were then monitored longitudinally. Study processing details: Quantification of nucleated cells was approximated via reference gene primer amplification. Assay used: immunoSEQ multiplex PCR; TCRdb lists only in-frame clones, some missing. V, J and clone size are taken as reported in that table, and D and trimming were inferred from the DNA itself. Of roughly 230,000 clones detected, 80% to 85% appear once; the ten largest clones hold 10%. This clone was recorded a few times.

This sequence was found in a woman over 75 with COVID-19, enrolled during active disease. The sample taken for sequencing was peripheral blood. The chain is built from TRBV4-2 and TRBJ1-3; D remains ambiguous. The CDR3 protein is CASSQGASGNTIYF. CDR3 sequence (DNA): TGTGCCAGCAGCCAAGGGGCATCTGGAAACACCATATATTTT.